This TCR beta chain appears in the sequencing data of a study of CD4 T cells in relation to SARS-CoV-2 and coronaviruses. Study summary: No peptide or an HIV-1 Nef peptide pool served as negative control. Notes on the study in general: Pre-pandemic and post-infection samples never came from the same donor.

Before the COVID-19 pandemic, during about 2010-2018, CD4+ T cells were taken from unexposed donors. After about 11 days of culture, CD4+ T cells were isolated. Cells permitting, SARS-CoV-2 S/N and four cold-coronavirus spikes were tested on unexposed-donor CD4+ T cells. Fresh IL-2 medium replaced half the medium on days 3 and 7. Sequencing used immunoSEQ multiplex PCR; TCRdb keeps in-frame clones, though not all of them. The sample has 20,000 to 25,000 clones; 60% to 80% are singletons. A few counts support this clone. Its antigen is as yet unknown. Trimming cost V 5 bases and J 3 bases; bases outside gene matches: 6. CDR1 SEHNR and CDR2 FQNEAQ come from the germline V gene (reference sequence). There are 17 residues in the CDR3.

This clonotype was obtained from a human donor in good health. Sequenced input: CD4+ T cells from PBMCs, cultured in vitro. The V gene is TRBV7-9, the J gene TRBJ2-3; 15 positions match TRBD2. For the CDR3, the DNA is TGTGCCAGCAGCCCCCCGGGACTAGCGGGAGGAACAGATACGCAGTATTTT. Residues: CASSPPGLAGGTDTQYF.